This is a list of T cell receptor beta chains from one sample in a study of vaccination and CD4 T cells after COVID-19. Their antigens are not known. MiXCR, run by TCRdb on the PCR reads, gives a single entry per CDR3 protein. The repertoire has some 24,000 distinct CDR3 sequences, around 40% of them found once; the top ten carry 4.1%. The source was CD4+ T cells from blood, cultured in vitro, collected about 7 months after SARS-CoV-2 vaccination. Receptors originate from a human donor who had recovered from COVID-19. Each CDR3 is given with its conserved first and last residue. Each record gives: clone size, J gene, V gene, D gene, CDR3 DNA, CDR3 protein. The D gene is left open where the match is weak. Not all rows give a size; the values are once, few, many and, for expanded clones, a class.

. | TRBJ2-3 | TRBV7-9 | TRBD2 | TGTGCCAGCACCCCCGGCCCTAGCGGGAGGGCCTTCACAGATACGCAGTATTTT | CASTPGPSGRAFTDTQYF
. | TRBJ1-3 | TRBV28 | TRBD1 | TGTGCCAGCAGTTTGGGGACAGCTGGAAACACCATATATTTT | CASSLGTAGNTIYF
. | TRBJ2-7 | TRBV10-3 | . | TGTGCCATCGCGGGAGGACAGGGCGACGAGCAGTACTTC | CAIAGGQGDEQYF
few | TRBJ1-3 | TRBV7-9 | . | TGTGCCAGCAGCTGGGGGAGGGCAGGAAACACCATATATTTT | CASSWGRAGNTIYF
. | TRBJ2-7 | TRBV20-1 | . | TGCAGTGCGAGAGCCTACGAGCAGTACTTC | CSARAYEQYF
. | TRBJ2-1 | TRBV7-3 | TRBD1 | TGTGCCAGCAGCTTGCCAAGGGGGCCCGACAATGAGCAGTTCTTC | CASSLPRGPDNEQFF
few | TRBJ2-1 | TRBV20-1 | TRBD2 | TGCAGTGCTAGTCACGCTAGCGGGAGGTTCCATGAGCAGTTCTTC | CSASHASGRFHEQFF
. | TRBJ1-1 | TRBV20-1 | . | TGCAGTGCTAGAGGCCGGCCCCAGGGGAACACTGAAGCTTTCTTT | CSARGRPQGNTEAFF
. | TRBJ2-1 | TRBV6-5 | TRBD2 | TGTGCCAGCAGTTACTCTGGTCCGCTAGCGGGAGGTTACAATGAGCAGTTCTTC | CASSYSGPLAGGYNEQFF
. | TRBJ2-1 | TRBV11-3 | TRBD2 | TGTGCCAGCAGCTTAGGGACTAGCGGGAGGTACAATGAGCAGTTCTTC | CASSLGTSGRYNEQFF
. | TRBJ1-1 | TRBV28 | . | TGTGCCAGCAGTTTACACCCTCGAGGAGCTTTCTTT | CASSLHPRGAFF
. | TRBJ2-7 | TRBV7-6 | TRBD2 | TGTGCCAGCAGCGAAATAGCGGGAGTGGACGAGCAGTACTTC | CASSEIAGVDEQYF
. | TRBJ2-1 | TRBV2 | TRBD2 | TGTGCCAGCAGTGATGGACTCGGACTAGCGGGATGGCAGTTCTTC | CASSDGLGLAGWQFF
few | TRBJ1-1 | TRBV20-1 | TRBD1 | TGCAGTGCGCGGACAGGGATCTACACTGAAGCTTTCTTT | CSARTGIYTEAFF
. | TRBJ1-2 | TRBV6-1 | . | TGTGCCAGTACCCAGGGGATGGATGGCTACACCTTC | CASTQGMDGYTF
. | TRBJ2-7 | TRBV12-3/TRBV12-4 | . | TGTGCCAGCAGCCGGTCTAGAGTTGGGTACGAGCAGTACTTC | CASSRSRVGYEQYF
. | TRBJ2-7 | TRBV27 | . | TGTGCCAGCAGTGGGTGGCGAGGGCAATACGAGCAGTACTTC | CASSGWRGQYEQYF
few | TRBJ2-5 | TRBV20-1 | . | TGCAGTGCCGGTGAAGAGACCCAGTACTTC | CSAGEETQYF
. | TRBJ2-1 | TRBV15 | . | TGTGCCACCAGCAGCCCGAGTAGCGTGAGATGGGGTAATGAGCAGTTCTTC | CATSSPSSVRWGNEQFF
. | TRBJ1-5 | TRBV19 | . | TGTGCCAGTACAACCCCCGGACAGCCCCAGCATTTT | CASTTPGQPQHF
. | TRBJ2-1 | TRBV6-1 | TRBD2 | TGTGCCAGTAATAGCGGGACCCGTACCTACAATGAGCAGTTCTTC | CASNSGTRTYNEQFF
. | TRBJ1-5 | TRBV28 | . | TGTGCCAGCAGTACTACCCCGGGACACCTAAATCAGCCCCAGCATTTT | CASSTTPGHLNQPQHF
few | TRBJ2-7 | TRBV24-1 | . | TGTGCCACCACAGGTTCCTACGAGCAGTACTTC | CATTGSYEQYF
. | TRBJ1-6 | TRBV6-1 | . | TGTGCCAGCACCACCGGGAATTCACCCCTCCACTTT | CASTTGNSPLHF
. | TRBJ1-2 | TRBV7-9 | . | TGTGCCAGCAGCGTAGAGGCCGGTACTAACTATGGCTACACCTTC | CASSVEAGTNYGYTF
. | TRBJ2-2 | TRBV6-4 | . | TGTGCCAGCAGTGACTCCAGCGCCGGGGAGCTGTTTTTT | CASSDSSAGELFF
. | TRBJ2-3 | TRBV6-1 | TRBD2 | TGTGCCAGCAGCTCCGGACTAGCGGGATACACAGATACGCAGTATTTT | CASSSGLAGYTDTQYF
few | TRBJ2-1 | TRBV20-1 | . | TGCAGTGCTAGGGAGGCGACTAGTACGAATGAGCAGTTCTTC | CSAREATSTNEQFF
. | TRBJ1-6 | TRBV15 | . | TGTGCCACCAGCGGTACAGGGTATTCACCCCTCCACTTT | CATSGTGYSPLHF
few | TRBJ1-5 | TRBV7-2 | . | TGTGCCAGCAGCTTAGAGGTGAATCAGCCCCAGCATTTT | CASSLEVNQPQHF
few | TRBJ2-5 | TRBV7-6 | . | TGTGCCAGCAGCTTCAGTTCGTCACCCGAGACCCAGTACTTC | CASSFSSSPETQYF
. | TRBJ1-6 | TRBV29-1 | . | TGCAGCGTGTCGACCGATTATAATTCACCCCTCCACTTT | CSVSTDYNSPLHF
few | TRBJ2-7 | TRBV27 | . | TGTGCCAGCAGTTTTTCGCGGTTCCGCGAGCAGTACTTC | CASSFSRFREQYF
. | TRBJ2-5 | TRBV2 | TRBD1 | TGTGCCTTAAAGACAGGGGGCGCGGAGACCCAGTACTTC | CALKTGGAETQYF
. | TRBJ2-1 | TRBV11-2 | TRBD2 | TGTGCCCCGCTAGCGGGCAACAATGAGCAGTTCTTC | CAPLAGNNEQFF
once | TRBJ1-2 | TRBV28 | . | TGTGCCAGCCAACATAACTATGGCTACACCTTC | CASQHNYGYTF
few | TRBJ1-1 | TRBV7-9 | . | TGTGCCAGCAGCTTAGTTGGGGGGGAAGCTTTCTTT | CASSLVGGEAFF
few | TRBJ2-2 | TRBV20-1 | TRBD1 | TGCAGTGCCCCCGGACAGGGTGGGACCGGGGAGCTGTTTTTT | CSAPGQGGTGELFF
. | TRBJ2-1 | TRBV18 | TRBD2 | TGTGCCAGCTCACCACCCGGGGGGAAGGGGCAGTTCTTC | CASSPPGGKGQFF
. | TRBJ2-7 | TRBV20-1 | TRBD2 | TGCAGTGCTAGTGCTAGCGGGAGTTGGTACGAGCAGTACTTC | CSASASGSWYEQYF
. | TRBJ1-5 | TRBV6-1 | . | TGTGCCAGCAGCCCTGCCCCGTATCCCCAGCATTTT | CASSPAPYPQHF
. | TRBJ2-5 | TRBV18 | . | TGTGCCAGCTCACCACCAGGGGGGAAGACCCAGTACTTC | CASSPPGGKTQYF